This T cell receptor beta chain was sequenced for a study of cytomegalovirus exposure and HLA in healthy donors. In the study overall: Researchers previously reported finding 100 million or so unique TCR beta sequences from approximately 200 million T cells. Early on, a data release was issued that held roughly 80 million unique TCRs from HLA-typed donors. Findings of the study overall: Certain sequence variants were highly shared and formed a cluster, and this cluster was likely a sequencing artifact. Several of the most significant clusters appeared, in a later analysis, to be linked to common viral pathogens.

It was with 60 Vbeta and 13 Jbeta primers that the PCR ran. The assay was immunoSEQ multiplex PCR, and TCRdb's table has in-frame clones only and misses some. Of roughly 200,000 clones in the sample, around 80% were seen once. A word on this clone: Its antigen remains unidentified.

This CDR3 has 16 residues. V trimming: 2 bases; J trimming: 4 bases; junction bases outside the gene matches: 8. Germline assignment: CDR1 SNHLY and CDR2 FYNNEI. Sequenced sample: PBMCs. This chain connects TRBV2 to TRBJ1-2; 9 nucleotides agree with TRBD1. This clonotype was sampled from a man younger than 35 in good health and CMV-seronegative. The CDR3 DNA follows: TGTGCCAGCAGTGAACTGCGGGGACAGGGTGCCTATGGCTACACCTTC. As protein: CASSELRGQGAYGYTF. The full variable domain, in which reference TRBV2 and TRBJ1-2 provide the parts outside the CDR3, is EPEVTQTPSHQVTQMGQEVILRCVPISNHLYFYWYRQILGQKVEFLVSFYNNEISEKSEIFDDQFSVERPDGSNFTLKIRSTKLEDSAMYFCASSELRGQGAYGYTFGSGTRLTVV.